This T cell receptor (beta chain) was captured by sequencing in a study of T cells in Graves' hyperthyroidism and ophthalmopathy (dated by TCRdb to the late 2010s). Looking at the study overall: Peripheral blood was collected at initial diagnosis, before any treatment. TCR V-J signatures able to tell the groups apart were searched for in a discovery cohort of 100 patients, of whom under 45 had Graves' ophthalmopathy and about 60 had stable Graves' hyperthyroidism. The paper reports TCR Vbeta CDR3 sequencing of over 120 peripheral blood samples: 43 ophthalmopathy, about 75 hyperthyroidism and some 17 progressor patients. Prospective prediction of ophthalmopathy was tested in an independent validation cohort consisting of roughly 19 hyperthyroidism patients and around 16 patients who later progressed to ophthalmopathy. The 95 to 100 discovery patients were randomly divided into training and test sets at a 7:3 ratio. Following sampling, methimazole starting at 30 mg daily was given to hyperthyroidism patients, and high-dose intravenous methylprednisolone was given to ophthalmopathy patients. The study also compared thyroid tissue and blood T-cell repertoires from 5 to 7 Graves' hyperthyroidism patients. Results the study describes overall, beyond this receptor: No statistical method was used to fix the sample size in advance, and group allocation was not hidden from the investigators. A 13 V-J signature model separated ophthalmopathy from stable hyperthyroidism, with approximately 86% sensitivity and about 81% specificity in cross-validation and 80%/75% in testing. In validation, the model predicted progression to ophthalmopathy a median of about 6.8 months before onset, with approximately 68% sensitivity and 72.22% specificity. Blood samples also contained most of the expanded thyroid clonotypes (frequency above 0.001), which suggests that blood repertoires may reflect thyroid immune responses.

Amplification of TCR beta CDR3 regions was carried out from RNA transcripts. The first round of RT-PCR for the TCR CDR3 was performed with the HTBI primer set and the Qiagen OneStep RT-PCR kit. Libraries were constructed in a second round of multiplex PCR, after which size selection and purification were performed. Paired-end sequencing of the libraries was performed with 100 bp reads on an Illumina HiSeq2000. The study's processing was this. SOAPnuke was used to process the raw data, removing reads that contained adapters or uncalled bases, had a mean Phred below 15, or lacked an exact match to the constant primer or identifier. High-quality paired reads were merged with COPE v1.2.5, and unique nucleotide sequences were defined as clonotypes. MiTCR v1.1 was used to align clonotypes to the IMGT TRBV, TRBD and TRBJ reference segments. Analysis was restricted to V-J combinations with a frequency above 0.0001, which covered 99% to 99.2% of repertoires. The TCS score was defined as F50 (clonal expansion) divided by E x V (chaos), with BLOSUM62-based TCRdist calculated between CDR3 peptides within each V-J. Welch's t-statistics and random forest reduced around 510 V-J features to 13, which were used in a naive Bayes classifier (R e1071). Using fastp at Q25 and MiXCR, TCRdb reprocessed the public reads and kept productive beta chains. A single entry per CDR3 protein holds the most common genes and DNA from its merged rows. It is TCRdb's table, rather than the study itself, that gives the V and J calls and clone size. For this sample the table gives around 530,000 distinct CDR3 sequences, of which approximately 17% were detected only once. The top ten clonotypes cover around 17% of the sample.

Trimming at the junction amounts to 0 bases on V and 8 bases on J, and the germline ends lie 8 bases apart. The CDR3 runs 13 residues from the cysteine to the phenylalanine. Here the CDR3 DNA is all that survives: 39 bases in frame from base 1. The germline V gene (reference sequence) supplies CDR1 LGHDT and CDR2 YNNKEL. This clonotype was observed at least ten times. The clone's antigen remains unknown. Within one base of it there is no much larger clone, and no base qualities were kept. Ophthalmopathy patients had moderately to severely active disease, Clinical Activity Score of at least 3, NOSPECS grade of at least 4, and duration under 3 months. Any patient with an uncontrolled infection, another autoimmune disease, pregnancy or lactation was excluded. Diagnoses were based on clinical symptoms, serum thyroxine and TRAb, thyroid ultrasound and orbital computed tomography. PBMCs were separated from around 9.1 ml of fresh peripheral blood using Ficoll-Paque density gradient centrifugation. Trizol reagent was used to extract total RNA, and RNA quality was then checked on an Agilent 2100 Bioanalyzer.

Sample: blood. The source is a woman between 18 and 29 years old with Graves' ophthalmopathy. The chain links TRBV3-1 with TRBJ2-1; no D segment can be confidently identified. Read as DNA, the sequence is TGTGCCAGCAGCCAAGATCAGCCCGATGAGCAGTTCTTC. Its protein is CASSQDQPDEQFF.